This T cell receptor (beta chain) stems from a study of shared clonotypes between healthy human individuals. CD8 cells regarded as naive lacked CD45RO, were positively chosen for CCR7, and omitted terminally differentiated effector memory CD45RA+ cells. The CDR3 runs to 13 residues. With 2 bases removed from V and 5 bases from J, the gap between germline ends came to 10 bases. CDR1 and CDR2 from the germline V gene are SGHDN and FVKESK. A note on this clone: Its antigen is unknown.

The repertoire was sequenced with immunoSEQ multiplex PCR; TCRdb's copy has only in-frame clones and lacks some. In the table there are about 2.1 million clones, about 92% of which are singletons. General observations from the study: Specimens sampled were limited to blood, with tissue repertoires likely differing. Memory subsets generally showed lower estimated richness than naive subsets.

This sequence originates from a man aged 18 to 35 in good health. Some clones in this sample may be carry-over from other donors' samples. Source material: naive CD8+ T cells from PBMCs. The chain uses TRBV14 and TRBJ2-7; no firm D call. Here the CDR3 reads CASSQKTRHEQYF. CDR3 in DNA: TGTGCCAGCAGCCAAAAGACCCGCCACGAGCAGTACTTC.